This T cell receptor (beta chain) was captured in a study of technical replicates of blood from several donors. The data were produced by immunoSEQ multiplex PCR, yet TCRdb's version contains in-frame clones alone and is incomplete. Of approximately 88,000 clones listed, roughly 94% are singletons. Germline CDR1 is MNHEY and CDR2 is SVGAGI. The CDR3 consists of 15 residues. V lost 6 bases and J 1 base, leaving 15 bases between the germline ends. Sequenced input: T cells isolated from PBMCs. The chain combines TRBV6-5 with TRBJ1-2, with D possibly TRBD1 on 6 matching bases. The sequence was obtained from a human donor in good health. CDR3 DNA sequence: TGTGCCAGCAGATCTGGACAGAGTGTTAACTATGGCTACACCTTC. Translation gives CASRSGQSVNYGYTF.